This TCR beta chain was profiled in a study of blood T cell repertoires in COVID-19. About the study: The analysed material was cDNA or gDNA that came from T cells, B-cell-depleted T cells, or PBMCs.

The authors' processing: Nucleated cell number was recorded as an estimate derived from reference gene primer amplification. Assay used: immunoSEQ multiplex PCR; TCRdb lists only in-frame clones, some missing. V, J and clone size were drawn from that table, and D and trimming were deduced from the DNA. The sample includes about 10,000 clones, roughly 89% of them seen just once. CDR1 SNHLY and CDR2 FYNNEI come from the germline V gene. There are 11 residues in the CDR3. Trimming removed 6 bases at V and 7 bases at J, with 9 bases between. Sequencing used peripheral blood. The chain carries TRBV2 and TRBJ1-1; D gene unclear. This clonotype originated in a human donor in a cohort sampled during active COVID-19. CDR3 nucleotides: TGTGCCAGCAGCCCGTGGCTTGAAGCTTTCTTT. Its protein product is CASSPWLEAFF.